A single sample gave rise to the 8 T cell receptor beta chains below, sequenced in a study of beta chain features in type 1 diabetes. Notes on the study in general: Researchers report that Type 1 diabetes patients had moderately but significantly shorter TCRB CDR3s across all four CD4+ subsets.

Investigators reverse transcribed all isolated RNA, so they sequenced expressed TCRB transcripts. Data came from immunoSEQ multiplex PCR; TCRdb stores just in-frame clones and leaves some out. The repertoire has 200,000 to 300,000 clones, around 20% of them found once; the top ten carry 0.028%. Their specific antigens are unknown. The source material was naive CD4+ T cells from blood. The receptors originated from a woman aged 40 to 49 with type 1 diabetes.

This clone was counted between two and nine times. CDR3 DNA sequence: TGTGCCAGCAGCACACGGACAGGGCAAACCGGGGAGCTGTTTTTT. This sequence encodes CASSTRTGQTGELFF. The chain couples TRBV9 to TRBJ2-2; 8 nucleotides line up with TRBD1. Trimming removed 4 bases from V and 5 bases from J; junction bases left unmatched: 7. Germline V gene sequence: CDR1 SGDLS, CDR2 YYNGEE. The CDR3 extends over 15 amino acids.

The chain couples TRBV30 to TRBJ2-7; D might be TRBD2 (7 bases). The CDR3 spans 15 residues. V shed 5 bases and J shed 8 bases, with 25 bases lying between them. The V gene's germline CDR1 is GTSNPN and CDR2 SVGIG (reference sequence). The CDR3 region is CAWVTGASGHLKQYF. CDR3 DNA: TGTGCCTGGGTAACGGGGGCTAGCGGCCATTTGAAGCAGTACTTC. Supplemented by reference TRBV30 and TRBJ2-7, the full variable domain reads SQTIHQWPATLVQPVGSPLSLECTVEGTSNPNLYWYRQAAGRGLQLLFYSVGIGQISSEVPQNLSASRPQDRQFILSSKKLLLSDSGFYLCAWVTGASGHLKQYFGPGTRLTVT.

The chain is built from TRBV30 and TRBJ2-3; 7 bases agree with TRBD1. V was pared by 0 bases and J by 7 bases, with 10 bases of the junction left unmatched. The CDR3 is 15 amino acids. Germline V gene data show CDR1 as GTSNPN and CDR2 as SVGIG (reference sequence). Here the CDR3 DNA reads TGTGCCTGGAGTGTAGGGGGCGGTGGGGGCAATACGCAGTATTTT. Translation gives CAWSVGGGGGNTQYF.

Only a few counts were recorded for this clone. This rearrangement joins TRBV9 to TRBJ2-2; 7 positions match TRBD1. This CDR3 contains 14 residues. The germline V gene has CDR1 SGDLS and CDR2 YYNGEE. V lost 0 bases, J lost 8 bases, and 4 bases stayed unmatched. CDR3 in amino acids: CASSVGSGQGELFF. DNA for the CDR3: TGTGCCAGCAGCGTAGGATCGGGACAGGGGGAGCTGTTTTTT.

This sequence joins TRBV15 and TRBJ1-1; unclear D gene. The CDR3 sequence is 13 residues long. Germline values: CDR1 LNHNV, CDR2 YYDKDF (reference sequence). Trimming left V 0 bases short and J 1 base short, with 3 bases between. In nucleotides, the CDR3 is TGTGCCACCAGCAGAGACTCGAACACTGAAGCTTTCTTT. Translation gives CATSRDSNTEAFF.

V is TRBV29-1 and J is TRBJ2-3; 9 nucleotides line up with TRBD1. The CDR3 runs to 16 residues. The V segment lost 0 bases and the J segment 0 bases; nucleotides outside the gene matches: 4. Germline CDR1 reads SQVTM; CDR2 reads ANQGSEA. CDR3 region: CSVEDWTGDSTDTQYF. DNA of the CDR3: TGCAGCGTTGAAGATTGGACAGGGGACAGCACAGATACGCAGTATTTT.

The rearrangement joins TRBV7-2 to TRBJ2-3; 9 bases are a match to TRBD1. Germline V lookup: CDR1 SGHTA, CDR2 FQGNSA. The trim removed 4 bases at V and 5 bases at J, leaving 10 bases unmatched. The CDR3 is 16 amino acids. CDR3 bases: TGTGCCAGCAGCTCGCACAGGGGGCCATCCGAAGATACGCAGTATTTT. It encodes CASSSHRGPSEDTQYF.

This chain uses TRBV7-3 with TRBJ2-1, with 7 nucleotides matching TRBD1. Germline trimming cut 5 bases from V and 10 bases from J; bases unmatched to any gene: 11. The germline V gene encodes CDR1 SGHTA and CDR2 FQGTGA. The CDR3 loop spans 14 amino acids. CDR3 region: CASSQPGQPPEQFF. CDR3 nucleotides: TGTGCCAGCAGCCAGCCGGGACAGCCTCCGGAGCAGTTCTTC. Drawing the rest from reference TRBV7-3 and TRBJ2-1, the complete variable domain is GAGVSQTPSNKVTEKGKYVELRCDPISGHTALYWYRQSLGQGPEFLIYFQGTGAADDSGLPNDRFFAVRPEGSVSTLKIQRTERGDSAVYLCASSQPGQPPEQFFGPGTRLTVL.